A single sample gave rise to the 32 T cell receptor beta chains below, sequenced in a study of blood T cell repertoires in COVID-19. The protocol was immunoSEQ multiplex PCR, while the TCRdb copy is restricted to in-frame clones and leaves out a portion. The data hold 95,000 to 130,000 clones, with roughly 80% observed a single time. The sequencing input was peripheral blood. All receptors come from a man aged 25-45 years with acute or convalescent COVID-19.

The chain couples TRBV5-1 to TRBJ1-6; D is unclear. CDR3 length equals 14 residues. From germline, CDR1 is SGHRS and CDR2 YFSETQ. The V and J ends lost 0 bases and 5 bases respectively, with 6 bases between them. CDR3 in amino acids: CASSLGGDNSPLHF. DNA of the CDR3: TGCGCCAGCAGCTTGGGGGGAGATAATTCACCCCTCCACTTT.

The chain couples TRBV30 to TRBJ1-2, with D tentatively TRBD1 (5 bases). The CDR3 is made up of 9 amino acids. Trimming cost V 7 bases and J 9 bases, with 9 bases left between them. Germline V lookup: CDR1 GTSNPN, CDR2 SVGIG (reference sequence). CDR3 amino acids: CALGTSYTF. The CDR3 coding sequence is TGTGCCTTGGGGACTAGCTACACCTTC.

The V call is TRBV28, the J call TRBJ2-1; 7 bases map to TRBD2. V shed 7 bases and J 10 bases; nucleotides not matched to a gene: 16. CDR3 length: 15 residues. The germline gives CDR1 MDHEN, CDR2 SYDVKM. This CDR3 is CASTKAPGLPTEQFF. The CDR3 nucleotides are TGTGCCAGCACCAAAGCGCCGGGACTACCAACGGAGCAGTTCTTC.

The rearrangement uses TRBV7-2 and TRBJ1-2; 7 nucleotides align to TRBD1. Germline V gene lookup returns CDR1 SGHTA and CDR2 FQGNSA. Losses at the gene ends were 4 bases for V and 2 bases for J; bases not matched to a gene: 1. The CDR3 covers 13 residues. CDR3 sequence: CASSSTGNYGYTF. The DNA for the CDR3 is TGTGCCAGCAGCTCGACAGGGAACTATGGCTACACCTTC.

The genes are TRBV9 and TRBJ1-6; no reliable D call. Trimming left V 0 bases short and J 6 bases short, with 7 bases between. From germline, CDR1 is SGDLS and CDR2 YYNGEE. This CDR3 region has 14 residues. CDR3 sequence (DNA): TGTGCCAGCAGCGTAGAACAGTTTAATTCACCCCTCCACTTT. Translating gives CASSVEQFNSPLHF.

The rearrangement uses TRBV25-1 and TRBJ1-5, with TRBD1 matching over 7 bases. The length of the CDR3 is 17 residues. Per germline, CDR1 MGHDK and CDR2 SYGVNS. V lost 4 bases, J lost 4 bases, and 13 bases stayed unmatched. This chain's CDR3 is CASSAGNGTEGNQPQHF. DNA of the CDR3: TGTGCCAGCAGTGCCGGGAACGGGACAGAAGGTAATCAGCCCCAGCATTTT.

The rearrangement joins TRBV5-5 to TRBJ1-2; D not resolved. The CDR3 contains 14 residues. Germline CDR1 reads SGHKS; CDR2 reads YYEKEE (reference sequence). V was shortened by 0 bases and J by 6 bases, with 12 bases between the two germline ends. The CDR3 sequence is CASSLAITMDGYTF. CDR3 nucleotide sequence: TGTGCCAGCAGCTTGGCAATAACAATGGATGGCTACACCTTC.

The V call is TRBV19, the J call TRBJ2-1, with 13 nucleotides matching TRBD2. The ends lost 5 bases at V and 8 bases at J; junction bases unmatched: 21. The V gene's germline CDR1 is LNHDA and CDR2 SQIVND (reference sequence). The CDR3 has 20 amino acids. CDR3 in amino acids: CASSAPGGARTSGSVDEQFF. The CDR3 nucleotides read TGTGCCAGTAGTGCCCCGGGGGGGGCTAGGACTAGCGGGAGTGTTGATGAGCAGTTCTTC.

V is TRBV4-1 and J is TRBJ2-2; D call uncertain. Germline CDR1 MGHRA, CDR2 YSYEKL. The ends were cut back, 3 bases at V and 5 bases at J, with 7 bases in the middle. The CDR3 is made up of 13 amino acids. The CDR3: CASSHLPTGELFF. In nucleotides, the CDR3 is TGCGCCAGCAGCCACCTCCCTACCGGGGAGCTGTTTTTT.

The chain has TRBV5-1 and TRBJ2-5; 7 bases are a match to TRBD1. CDR3 length: 15 residues. Per germline, CDR1 SGHRS and CDR2 YFSETQ. The trim removed 4 bases at V and 5 bases at J, leaving 11 bases unmatched. The DNA of the CDR3 is TGCGCCAGCAGCCCAGGACAGGCCCCGGCGGAGACCCAGTACTTC. Its translation is CASSPGQAPAETQYF.

This sequence joins TRBV27 and TRBJ2-1, with 9 bases aligning to TRBD2. There are 16 residues in the CDR3. From germline, CDR1 is MNHEY and CDR2 SMNVEV (reference sequence). The V segment lost 5 bases and the J segment 5 bases; nucleotides outside the gene matches: 10. The CDR3 DNA sequence: TGTGCCAGCAGTCCCCGGGATAGCGGGGGCAACAATGAGCAGTTCTTC. It codes for CASSPRDSGGNNEQFF.

V gene TRBV27 combines with J gene TRBJ2-1; 10 bases align to TRBD2. Germline lookup yields CDR1 MNHEY and CDR2 SMNVEV (reference sequence). The CDR3 extends over 17 amino acids. The V gene end was trimmed by 3 bases and the J gene end by 8 bases; junction bases not matched to a gene: 13. The CDR3 DNA is TGTGCCAGCAGTTTTGGGACTAGCGTACCTAATGGGGATGAGCAGTTCTTC. This sequence encodes CASSFGTSVPNGDEQFF.

The CDR3: CASSIQGWTEAFF. The CDR3 DNA is TGTGCCAGTAGTATCCAGGGGTGGACTGAAGCTTTCTTT. V gene TRBV19 combines with J gene TRBJ1-1; TRBD1 is a possible D gene (6 bases). CDR1 LNHDA and CDR2 SQIVND come from the germline V gene (reference sequence). This CDR3 contains 13 residues. V lost 3 bases and J 5 bases, leaving 10 bases between the germline ends.

This chain links TRBV9 with TRBJ2-2, with 10 bases fitting TRBD1. Looked up from germline, CDR1 is SGDLS and CDR2 is YYNGEE. The CDR3 has 16 amino acids. The trim removed 3 bases at V and 5 bases at J, leaving 7 bases unmatched. The CDR3 DNA reads as TGTGCCAGCAGCGGAAGGGGGACAGGGGTTACCGGGGAGCTGTTTTTT. Its protein is CASSGRGTGVTGELFF. Full variable domain (remainder filled in from reference TRBV9 and TRBJ2-2): DSGVTQTPKHLITATGQRVTLRCSPRSGDLSVYWYQQSLDQGLQFLIQYYNGEERAKGNILERFSAQQFPDLHSELNLSSLELGDSALYFCASSGRGTGVTGELFFGEGSRLTVL.

This chain joins TRBV4-1 and TRBJ1-1, with D maybe TRBD1 (6 bases). The germline CDR1 and CDR2 sequences are MGHRA and YSYEKL. The CDR3 is made up of 14 amino acids. The V end was cut by 4 bases, the J end by 7 bases, with 16 bases between. CDR3 protein: CASSRPQGPSEAFF. In DNA, the CDR3 is TGCGCCAGCAGCCGCCCTCAGGGGCCCAGTGAAGCTTTCTTT.

Only one count was recorded for this clone. For the CDR3, the DNA is TGTGCCAGCAGTTTAAAGGGAGGTAACTATGGCTACACCTTC. Protein product: CASSLKGGNYGYTF. The chain carries TRBV27 and TRBJ1-2; D is undetermined. V lost 2 bases, J lost 1 base, and 8 bases lay in between. The length of the CDR3 is 14 residues. Germline values: CDR1 MNHEY, CDR2 SMNVEV (reference sequence).

The V gene is TRBV29-1, the J gene TRBJ1-2; weak D call: TRBD1 (6 bases). Germline V gene sequence: CDR1 SQVTM, CDR2 ANQGSEA. V gave up 7 bases and J gave up 6 bases, with 18 bases separating them. The CDR3 sequence is 13 residues long. CDR3 sequence (DNA): TGCAGCGGAGGTGGGGGGGCCGGCCATGGCTACACCTTC. Translation gives CSGGGGAGHGYTF.

The chain carries TRBV4-2 and TRBJ1-5; no firm D call. Trimming pared 5 bases from V and 3 bases from J, leaving 8 bases between. Germline values: CDR1 LGHNA, CDR2 YNFKEQ. The CDR3 totals 13 residues. The CDR3 coding sequence is TGTGCCAGCAGCGGAGGCCCCAATCAGCCCCAGCATTTT. Amino acid sequence: CASSGGPNQPQHF.

V usage is TRBV6-6 and J usage is TRBJ1-3; 7 bases match TRBD1. Trimming cost V 5 bases and J 8 bases; bases outside gene matches: 6. Per the germline V gene, CDR1 is MNHNY and CDR2 is SVGAGI (reference sequence). CDR3 size: 13 residues. As DNA, the CDR3 is TGTGCCAGCAGTCCGACAGGGAGCGACACCATATATTTT. The encoded protein is CASSPTGSDTIYF.

This clone has only one observation. The chain employs TRBV7-2 and TRBJ2-3, with 7 bases identical to TRBD1. The CDR3 is 15 residues long. Germline V gene data show CDR1 as SGHTA and CDR2 as FQGNSA. V shed 5 bases and J 1 base; nucleotides not matched to a gene: 6. This CDR3 reads CASSSGTARTDTQYF. For the CDR3, the DNA is TGTGCCAGCAGCAGTGGGACAGCGCGCACAGATACGCAGTATTTT.

V and J are TRBV18 and TRBJ1-1; 8 positions match TRBD1. The germline CDR1 and CDR2 sequences are KGHSH and LQKENI. V lost 3 bases to trimming and J lost 4 bases; unmatched junction nucleotides: 10. This CDR3 region has 16 residues. CDR3 residues: CASSPVSRDRGTEAFF. CDR3 bases: TGTGCCAGCTCACCGGTTTCCCGCGACAGGGGCACTGAAGCTTTCTTT. The full variable domain, its missing parts supplied by reference TRBV18 and TRBJ1-1, is NAGVMQNPRHLVRRRGQEARLRCSPMKGHSHVYWYRQLPEEGLKFMVYLQKENIIDESGMPKERFSAEFPKEGPSILRIQQVVRGDSAAYFCASSPVSRDRGTEAFFGQGTRLTVV.

A single count supports this clone. This chain joins TRBV7-3 and TRBJ2-1, with 9 bases aligning to TRBD2. Looked up from germline, CDR1 is SGHTA and CDR2 is FQGTGA. The CDR3 contains 16 residues. Germline trimming cut 5 bases from V and 5 bases from J; bases unmatched to any gene: 10. The CDR3 DNA reads as TGTGCCAGCAGCGATCTGGGCGGGGGGGCCGACAATGAGCAGTTCTTC. Protein product: CASSDLGGGADNEQFF.

The chain employs TRBV4-1 and TRBJ2-3, with D perhaps TRBD2 (5 bases). Trimming removed 6 bases from V and 4 bases from J, with 14 bases in between. The CDR3 sequence is 14 residues long. The germline V gene has CDR1 MGHRA and CDR2 YSYEKL. CDR3 in amino acids: CASSSGSQADTQYF. The CDR3 DNA is TGCGCCAGCAGTTCGGGATCCCAGGCAGATACGCAGTATTTT.

The chain uses TRBV25-1 and TRBJ1-2; 7 bases align to TRBD1. Germline V gene sequence: CDR1 MGHDK, CDR2 SYGVNS. The CDR3 has 11 amino acids. J gave up 8 bases and V 7 bases, and 4 bases lay outside the gene matches. The CDR3 protein is CASIGQVGYTF. The CDR3 nucleotides are TGTGCCAGCATTGGACAGGTCGGCTACACCTTC.

The V call is TRBV12-3 or TRBV12-4, the J call TRBJ1-1, with a possible D match to TRBD1 (6 bases). This CDR3 contains 13 residues. Trimming pared 1 base from V and 6 bases from J, leaving 9 bases between. The CDR3 loop reads CASSLDRAAEAFF. The CDR3 region has the DNA TGTGCCAGCAGTTTAGACAGGGCCGCTGAAGCTTTCTTT.

The rearrangement links TRBV19 to TRBJ2-1; weak D call: TRBD1 (5 bases). Trimming shortened V by 2 bases and J by 8 bases, and 13 bases separated the two germline ends. The CDR3 is 14 amino acids. Germline CDR1 reads LNHDA; CDR2 reads SQIVND (reference sequence). The CDR3 loop is CASSIRPQGDEQFF. In nucleotides, the CDR3 is TGTGCCAGTAGTATACGGCCCCAAGGGGATGAGCAGTTCTTC. The variable domain in full, with the rest retrieved from reference TRBV19 and TRBJ2-1, is DGGITQSPKYLFRKEGQNVTLSCEQNLNHDAMYWYRQDPGQGLRLIYYSQIVNDFQKGDIAEGYSVSREKKESFPLTVTSAQKNPTAFYLCASSIRPQGDEQFFGPGTRLTVL.

V and J are TRBV3-1 (or the pseudogene TRBV3-2) and TRBJ2-5; weak D call: TRBD1 (6 bases). Germline V gene sequence: CDR1 LGHDT, CDR2 YNNKEL (reference sequence). The CDR3 is 16 amino acids. V lost 0 bases to trimming and J lost 6 bases, with 17 bases between them. This CDR3 is CASSQDLTTGMKTQYF. The CDR3 nucleotides are TGTGCCAGCAGCCAAGATCTTACCACAGGGATGAAGACCCAGTACTTC.

This rearrangement joins TRBV6-2 or TRBV6-3 to TRBJ2-7; 13 bases line up with TRBD2. In germline, CDR1 is MNHEY, CDR2 SVGEGT. V gave up 2 bases and J gave up 6 bases; unmatched junction bases: 4. This CDR3 spans 15 amino acids. The CDR3 sequence is CASSYGGLAGTEQYF. The CDR3 bases are TGTGCCAGCAGTTACGGGGGACTAGCGGGGACCGAGCAGTACTTC.

This clone was counted between two and nine times. The chain links TRBV27 to TRBJ1-5, with D unresolved. Trimming stripped 5 bases from V and 0 bases from J, with 11 bases between. Per germline, CDR1 MNHEY and CDR2 SMNVEV (reference sequence). This CDR3 region has 15 residues. CDR3 DNA: TGTGCCAGCAGTCCCAACGGGGATAGCAATCAGCCCCAGCATTTT. As protein: CASSPNGDSNQPQHF.

The sample holds one count of this clone. The chain links TRBV29-1 to TRBJ1-1, with D perhaps matching TRBD1 (6 bases). The CDR3 spans 13 residues. Germline V gives CDR1 SQVTM, CDR2 ANQGSEA. Trimming pared 5 bases from V and 7 bases from J, leaving 17 bases between. The CDR3 region is CSVRQVLINEAFF. In DNA form, the CDR3 reads TGCAGCGTTAGACAGGTCCTAATCAATGAAGCTTTCTTT.

V and J are TRBV7-9 and TRBJ2-7; D not resolved. V was trimmed by 0 bases and J by 3 bases, leaving 6 bases between them. CDR3 length equals 13 residues. The germline V gene has CDR1 SEHNR and CDR2 FQNEAQ (reference sequence). The chain's CDR3 is CASSLAGIYEQYV. The CDR3 nucleotides read TGTGCCAGCAGCTTAGCGGGCATCTACGAGCAGTACGTC.

Only a few counts were recorded for this clone. This chain joins TRBV30 and TRBJ1-2; no reliable D call. V dropped 0 bases and J dropped 6 bases, with 11 bases sitting between them. The CDR3 has 13 residues. The germline gives CDR1 GTSNPN, CDR2 SVGIG (reference sequence). As DNA, the CDR3 is TGTGCCTGGAGTGTACGTATCGGGGATGGCTACACCTTC. Encoded protein: CAWSVRIGDGYTF.